This T cell receptor (beta chain) emerged from a study of T cells in Graves' hyperthyroidism and ophthalmopathy. About the research overall: Any treatment followed the collection of peripheral blood at initial diagnosis.

Overall study findings and caveats: Stable hyperthyroidism was told apart from ophthalmopathy by a model built on 13 V-J features.

The germline CDR1 and CDR2 sequences are GTSNPN and SVGIG (reference sequence). Trimming left V 6 bases short and J 1 base short, with 18 bases between. The CDR3 loop spans 15 amino acids. Template material for amplifying TCR beta CDR3 regions consisted of RNA transcripts. HTBI primers were the set used in a first-round RT-PCR of the TCR CDR3. Each CDR3 protein gets one entry after TCRdb re-called the multiplex PCR reads with MiXCR. The repertoire consists of 640,000 or so distinct CDR3 sequences, with 14% to 15% occurring once and the leading ten covering 4.3%. This clonotype appeared many times. Its matching antigen is unknown.

This TCR was sampled from a woman in her thirties or forties with Graves' ophthalmopathy. Sample: blood. This sequence joins TRBV30 and TRBJ1-2; perhaps TRBD1 as D (5 bases). CDR3 sequence: CACAPPGGNNYGYTF. CDR3 nucleotides: TGTGCCTGCGCCCCACCTGGGGGGAATAACTATGGCTACACCTTC.